This record covers a single T cell receptor beta chain. What it recognizes is unknown. The sample originates from a study of T cells after posttransplantation cyclophosphamide. Study-level results: TRB clonality was highly associated with recipient CMV seropositivity and reactivation. Later blood repertoires were often dominated by clones from the donor CD8+ memory compartment. TRB overlap between skin or GI tissue T cells and blood was limited.

TCRdb keeps only in-frame clones here, not all; method: immunoSEQ multiplex PCR. The data contain over 5,500 clones, roughly 79% of them singletons. The germline gives CDR1 KGHSH, CDR2 LQKENI. CDR3 length: 15 residues. With 3 bases clipped from V and 0 bases from J, the junction kept 3 bases outside the gene matches. This sequence was found in a woman aged 45-60 years in good health and a related stem cell transplant donor. The chain combines TRBV18 with TRBJ2-3, with 7 bases matching TRBD2. The specimen was memory CD4+ T cells sorted from blood. The CDR3 DNA is TGTGCCAGCTCACCGAGCGGGATGAGCACAGATACGCAGTATTTT. Protein: CASSPSGMSTDTQYF. The full variable domain, its missing parts supplied by reference TRBV18 and TRBJ2-3, is NAGVMQNPRHLVRRRGQEARLRCSPMKGHSHVYWYRQLPEEGLKFMVYLQKENIIDESGMPKERFSAEFPKEGPSILRIQQVVRGDSAAYFCASSPSGMSTDTQYFGPGTRLTVL.